The 14 T cell receptor beta chains below were found in one sample sequenced in a study of T cells after yellow fever vaccination. MiXCR, applied by TCRdb to the 5' RACE reads, yields one record per CDR3 protein. The sample includes about 320,000 distinct CDR3 sequences, under 15% of them seen just once. This specimen was CD4+ T cells sorted from PBMCs, taken 15 days after the yellow fever booster vaccination. These receptors were obtained from a man between 18 and 35 years old who received the YFV17D yellow fever vaccine.

This clonotype was counted many times. The gene calls are TRBV5-6 and TRBJ1-6; the D gene is possibly TRBD1 (5 bases). The length of the CDR3 is 17 residues. Germline V lookup: CDR1 SGHDT, CDR2 YYEEEE. The V and J ends lost 0 bases and 8 bases respectively, with 18 bases between them. CDR3 loop: CASSLGPGHPAYSPLHF. The CDR3 nucleotides read TGTGCCAGCAGCTTGGGGCCCGGACATCCTGCGTATTCACCCCTCCACTTT.

This clonotype was observed a handful of times. V gene TRBV2 combines with J gene TRBJ2-1; D unresolved. This CDR3 is built from 12 residues. V was cut by 7 bases and J by 8 bases, with 12 bases left in between. CDR1 and CDR2 (germline): SNHLY, FYNNEI. The CDR3, as DNA: TGTGCCAGCAACGATTTTAGGGATGAGCAGTTCTTC. The encoded protein is CASNDFRDEQFF.

This rearrangement joins TRBV6-2 or TRBV6-3 to TRBJ1-5, with D perhaps TRBD1 (6 bases). Trimming took off 5 bases at V and 6 bases at J, with 11 bases between the two ends. This CDR3 has 13 amino acids. CDR1 is MNHEY, CDR2 SVGEGT, per germline. CDR3 DNA sequence: TGTGCCAGCAGTACAGGGAATGGTCAGCCCCAGCATTTT. The encoded protein is CASSTGNGQPQHF.

This sequence joins TRBV5-1 and TRBJ1-3; D ambiguous. V was pared by 3 bases and J by 0 bases, with 10 bases between. This CDR3 region has 15 residues. The V gene's germline CDR1 is SGHRS and CDR2 YFSETQ. CDR3 residues: CASSSHGVSGNTIYF. As DNA, the CDR3 is TGCGCCAGCAGCTCCCACGGGGTCTCTGGAAACACCATATATTTT. Variable domain in full (rest from reference TRBV5-1 and TRBJ1-3): KAGVTQTPRYLIKTRGQQVTLSCSPISGHRSVSWYQQTPGQGLQFLFEYFSETQRNKGNFPGRFSGRQFSNSRSEMNVSTLELGDSALYLCASSSHGVSGNTIYFGEGSWLTVV.

This clonotype was counted ten times or more. V usage is TRBV29-1 and J usage is TRBJ1-1; D is perhaps TRBD1 (5 bases). Germline values: CDR1 SQVTM, CDR2 ANQGSEA. Trimming left V 5 bases short and J 4 bases short, with 14 bases between. The CDR3 runs 13 residues. The CDR3 DNA is TGCAGCGTTTGGTGGGGCGGGGGCACTGAAGCTTTCTTT. The encoded protein is CSVWWGGGTEAFF. Variable domain in full (rest from reference TRBV29-1 and TRBJ1-1): SAVISQKPSRDICQRGTSLTIQCQVDSQVTMMFWYRQQPGQSLTLIATANQGSEATYESGFVIDKFPISRPNLTFSTLTVSNMSPEDSSIYLCSVWWGGGTEAFFGQGTRLTVV.

This clonotype occurred many times. The chain has TRBV5-1 and TRBJ2-7, with 9 positions matching TRBD2. Germline V lookup: CDR1 SGHRS, CDR2 YFSETQ. The CDR3 consists of 15 residues. Germline trimming cut 4 bases from V and 3 bases from J; bases unmatched to any gene: 8. The CDR3 DNA follows: TGCGCCAGCAGCGCCGGACTAGCGACCTTCTACGAGCAGTACTTC. It is translated as CASSAGLATFYEQYF.

V is TRBV7-3 and J is TRBJ1-1; D is undetermined. CDR1 is SGHTA and CDR2 is FQGTGA in the germline V gene. The CDR3 runs to 13 residues. Trimming took 5 bases from V and 0 from J, leaving 7 bases between them. Written as DNA, the CDR3 is TGTGCCAGCAGCCCTCACATGAACACTGAAGCTTTCTTT. This codes for CASSPHMNTEAFF.

CDR3 in DNA: TGCGCCAGCAGCCAAAGGGGATCCCAGCAGCCCCAGCATTTT. This gives the protein CASSQRGSQQPQHF. The genes are TRBV4-3 and TRBJ1-5, with D perhaps TRBD1 (5 bases). The CDR3 length is 14 residues. The germline V gene encodes CDR1 LGHNA and CDR2 YSLEER. V was pared by 2 bases and J by 7 bases, with 12 bases between.

This sequence joins TRBV20-1 and TRBJ2-7; 7 bases are a match to TRBD2. Trimming took 0 bases from V and 6 from J; bases not matched to a gene: 8. The CDR3 sequence is 14 residues long. Germline V lookup: CDR1 DFQATT, CDR2 SNEGSKA (reference sequence). CDR3 nucleotides: TGCAGTGCTAGAGATGAGCGGGGCGATGGCGAGCAGTACGTC. Protein: CSARDERGDGEQYV.

V and J are TRBV19 and TRBJ1-5; D possibly corresponds to TRBD1 (5 bases). Trimming left V 2 bases short and J 0 bases short, with 14 bases between. Germline V gene lookup returns CDR1 LNHDA and CDR2 SQIVND (reference sequence). CDR3 length: 17 amino acids. The CDR3 loop is CASSIPRQYLSNQPQHF. The CDR3 region has the DNA TGTGCCAGTAGTATACCCAGACAGTACCTTAGCAATCAGCCCCAGCATTTT.

This rearrangement joins TRBV9 to TRBJ2-1; 7 bases are shared with TRBD1. Trimming removed 0 bases from V and 3 bases from J; junction bases left unmatched: 3. The CDR3 loop spans 15 amino acids. Per the germline V gene, CDR1 is SGDLS and CDR2 is YYNGEE. CDR3 bases: TGTGCCAGCAGCGTAGATGGGACAGACTACAATGAGCAGTTCTTC. The encoded protein is CASSVDGTDYNEQFF.

This clonotype was detected a few times. This chain links TRBV20-1 with TRBJ1-2, with TRBD1 identical over 7 bases. V shed 5 bases, J shed 0 bases, and the junction held 6 bases outside the gene matches. The CDR3 loop spans 14 amino acids. Germline CDR1 reads DFQATT; CDR2 reads SNEGSKA (reference sequence). CDR3 region: CSAPGQNSNYGYTF. The CDR3 bases are TGCAGTGCTCCGGGACAGAATTCTAACTATGGCTACACCTTC.

The genes are TRBV7-9 and TRBJ2-3; 10 nucleotides line up with TRBD2. The junction had 4 bases not matched to a gene; V was cut back by 10 bases and J by 3 bases. In germline, CDR1 is SEHNR, CDR2 FQNEAQ (reference sequence). The CDR3 sequence is 13 residues long. DNA of the CDR3: TGTGCCACTCCTAGCGGGAGTACAGATACGCAGTATTTT. This translates into CATPSGSTDTQYF. Based on the CDR3 plus reference TRBV7-9 and TRBJ2-3, the full variable domain is DTGVSQNPRHKITKRGQNVTFRCDPISEHNRLYWYRQTLGQGPEFLTYFQNEAQLEKSRLLSDRFSAERPKGSFSTLEIQRTEQGDSAMYLCATPSGSTDTQYFGPGTRLTVL.

The rearrangement links TRBV20-1 to TRBJ2-2; 7 bases are a match to TRBD1. Per germline, CDR1 DFQATT and CDR2 SNEGSKA (reference sequence). CDR3 length: 12 amino acids. Trimming cost V 3 bases and J 8 bases; bases outside gene matches: 3. This CDR3 reads CSASRQGGELFF. As DNA, the CDR3 is TGCAGTGCTAGCCGACAGGGAGGGGAGCTGTTTTTT.